Listed below are T cell receptor beta chains from one sample, sequenced in a study of shared clonotypes between healthy human individuals. The table came from immunoSEQ multiplex PCR; TCRdb's copy has only in-frame clones and leaves some out. This table holds hundreds of thousands of clones, around 96% found once. Sequencing used naive CD8+ T cells sorted from blood. Receptors originate from a woman younger than 45 in good health. CDR3s include the opening cysteine and the closing phenylalanine or tryptophan. Clone sizes are given selectively: once, few, many, or a class where the clone is expanded.

V gene	clone size	J gene	CDR3 protein
TRBV5-4	once	TRBJ2-7	CASSPIPAGPDEQYF
TRBV12-1	NA	TRBJ2-3	CASKARREETDTQYF
TRBV27	NA	TRBJ2-7	CASSPYRDGSSYEQYF
TRBV28	NA	TRBJ1-4	CASSLGQGGKLFF
TRBV4-1	NA	TRBJ1-1	CASSQGQVMNTEAFF
TRBV4-2	NA	TRBJ1-1	CASSQALCRGGPF
TRBV28	NA	TRBJ2-7	CASSSYTSGTQYF
TRBV29-1	NA	TRBJ2-3	CSGSHSGFTDTQYF
TRBV7-2	NA	TRBJ2-4	CASSREGEGAKNIQYF
TRBV28	few	TRBJ1-2	CASSQPLTGGGYTF
TRBV27	few	TRBJ2-2	CASSLWGTGELFF
TRBV11-2	NA	NA	CASSLERVLSYEQYF
TRBV7-2	NA	TRBJ2-2	CASSLLPPGLAGNTGELFF
TRBV10-3	NA	TRBJ2-1	CAIRPTGERYNEQFF
TRBV29-1	NA	TRBJ2-1	CSVEYREQFF
TRBV29-1	few	TRBJ1-2	CSVEDRGTLNGYTF
TRBV5-1	once	TRBJ1-1	CASSFNRGRNTEAFF
TRBV7-9	NA	TRBJ2-7	CASSLATGLLDEQYF
TRBV27	NA	TRBJ2-3	CASRRLASTDTQYF
TRBV27	NA	TRBJ2-7	CASSTNREQAYEQYF
TRBV13	NA	TRBJ2-7	CASSLGRDDEQYF
TRBV27	NA	TRBJ2-7	CASSYRQGGPYEQYF
TRBV28	NA	TRBJ2-3	CASSVRGTGSTDTQYF
TRBV13	NA	TRBJ2-7	CASSLAGSREQYF
TRBV7-6	NA	TRBJ2-1	CASSPLRRGGEQFF
TRBV27	NA	TRBJ2-1	CASSSGGELNEQFF
TRBV28	NA	TRBJ2-7	CASTLGRVTEQYF
TRBV7-9	NA	TRBJ2-3	CASSLDSEGLTDTQYF
TRBV27	NA	TRBJ2-7	CASSSLRDVGGPTSYEQYF
TRBV27	NA	TRBJ2-7	CASSLGPSYEQYF
TRBV7-8	NA	TRBJ2-7	CASSLGTSERYEQYF
TRBV5-8	NA	TRBJ2-7	CASSLGVSSYEQYF
TRBV5-4	NA	TRBJ2-1	CASSLGMGTSGRGDNEQFF
TRBV14	once	TRBJ2-7	CASSRTVTWEQYF
TRBV10-3	once	TRBJ2-7	CAIRGLAAGGEQYF
TRBV7-2	NA	TRBJ2-7	CASSLLADSSYEQYF
TRBV9	NA	TRBJ2-1	CASSVPGAGSSYNEQFF
TRBV9	once	TRBJ1-1	CASSVTTGGGTEAFF
TRBV2	NA	TRBJ2-7	CASSYGGGPYEQYF
TRBV6-5	NA	TRBJ2-2	CASSFTTGELFF
TRBV2	NA	TRBJ2-2	CASHGTANTGELFF
TRBV7-9	NA	TRBJ2-7	CASSQVSYEQYF
TRBV27	NA	TRBJ1-1	CASSSGALEAFF
TRBV7-9	NA	TRBJ1-1	CASDSGGPMNTEAFF
TRBV28	NA	TRBJ2-7	CASSPRGRGPGYEQYF
TRBV7-9	NA	TRBJ1-5	CASSLYGDNNQPQHF
TRBV7-2	NA	TRBJ1-1	CASSLAHGTEAFF
TRBV7-9	few	TRBJ1-2	CASSLHTGQDRFGYTF